This TCR beta chain was identified in a study of OX40 agonist ivuxolimab in advanced cancers. Study-level background: The diagnoses of dose-escalation patients were hepatocellular carcinoma, melanoma, renal cell or head and neck cancer.

This clone was detected only a few times. CDR1 and CDR2 (germline): SGHAT, FQNNGV. This CDR3 region has 16 residues. Trimming left V 2 bases short and J 6 bases short, with 16 bases between. Produced via immunoSEQ multiplex PCR; TCRdb's table is partial and in-frame only. In the table there are 65,000 to 95,000 clones, 92% of which are singletons. The receptor comes from an adult with an advanced solid tumor such as melanoma, head and neck, liver or kidney cancer. The V and J genes are TRBV11-2 and TRBJ2-2; weak D call: TRBD1 (6 bases). The sequencing here drew on CD4+ or CD8+ T cells sorted from blood, taken in a trial of the OX40 agonist ivuxolimab. The CDR3 sequence: CASSLSNTGFAGELFF. The CDR3 bases are TGTGCCAGCAGCTTATCGAATACAGGGTTCGCCGGGGAGCTGTTTTTT.